Below are 25 T cell receptor beta chains sequenced from a single sample in a study of blood T cell repertoires in COVID-19. Sequencing was performed with immunoSEQ multiplex PCR; in TCRdb, only in-frame clones are kept and a portion is missing. Counted here are about 270,000 clones, around four fifths occurring once; the ten biggest clones make up 9.4%. Sequencing was done on a sample of peripheral blood. The receptors come from a woman between 50 and 59 years old who had recovered from COVID-19.

This chain connects TRBV11-2 to TRBJ2-1; 12 nucleotides agree with TRBD2. V was pared by 1 base and J by 5 bases, with 0 bases of the junction left unmatched. Germline-derived CDR1 and CDR2 are SGHAT and FQNNGV. The CDR3 covers 15 residues. CDR3 in amino acids: CASSLGTSGNNEQFF. The CDR3 DNA reads as TGTGCCAGCAGCTTAGGGACTAGCGGGAACAATGAGCAGTTCTTC.

The chain joins TRBV9 to TRBJ1-1; unclear D gene. The CDR3 extends over 14 amino acids. CDR1 SGDLS and CDR2 YYNGEE come from the germline V gene. V lost 1 base and J lost 1, with 8 bases in between. This CDR3 is CASSVQTANTEAFF. As DNA, the CDR3 is TGTGCCAGCAGCGTACAAACAGCGAACACTGAAGCTTTCTTT.

CDR3 coding DNA: TGTGCCAGCAGTGAGGTAACGCGGGAGAACATCGAGCAGTACTTC. It encodes CASSEVTRENIEQYF. This chain uses TRBV25-1 with TRBJ2-7; TRBD2 matches at 7 bases. This CDR3 comprises 15 residues. Unmatched junction bases numbered 11, after V lost 3 bases and J lost 6 bases. Germline values: CDR1 MGHDK, CDR2 SYGVNS.

Regarding this clone: Other DNA sequences in the sample encode the same CDR3. The rearrangement uses TRBV9 and TRBJ2-3; D perhaps matches TRBD2 (5 bases). Trimming cost V 0 bases and J 4 bases, with 6 bases left between them. The CDR3 runs 13 residues. Germline values: CDR1 SGDLS, CDR2 YYNGEE. The CDR3 is CASSVASPDTQYF. CDR3 bases: TGTGCCAGCAGCGTAGCTAGCCCAGATACGCAGTATTTT.

J is TRBJ2-5 and V is TRBV7-3; 8 bases are a match to TRBD2. With 4 bases clipped from V and 4 bases from J, the junction kept 11 bases outside the gene matches. The CDR3 covers 16 residues. Germline CDR1 and CDR2: SGHTA and FQGTGA. DNA for the CDR3: TGTGCCAGCAGCTCCCGCGGAGCGGGAGTTGGAGAGACCCAGTACTTC. It yields the protein CASSSRGAGVGETQYF. Full variable domain (missing parts from reference TRBV7-3 and TRBJ2-5): GAGVSQTPSNKVTEKGKYVELRCDPISGHTALYWYRQSLGQGPEFLIYFQGTGAADDSGLPNDRFFAVRPEGSVSTLKIQRTERGDSAVYLCASSSRGAGVGETQYFGPGTRLLVL.

V usage is TRBV4-2 and J usage is TRBJ1-4; weak D call: TRBD1 (6 bases). Germline assignment: CDR1 LGHNA and CDR2 YNFKEQ. With 7 bases removed from V and 5 bases from J, the gap between germline ends came to 11 bases. CDR3 length: 13 amino acids. The CDR3 loop reads CASKTGPNEKLFF. DNA of the CDR3: TGTGCCAGCAAGACAGGCCCCAATGAAAAACTGTTTTTT.

This chain links TRBV7-8 with TRBJ2-3, with D tentatively TRBD1 (6 bases). The CDR3 is 13 amino acids. In germline, CDR1 is SGHVS, CDR2 FQNEAQ. V was clipped by 4 bases and J by 6 bases, with 11 bases between them. CDR3 protein: CASSWTDDDTQYF. The CDR3 region has the DNA TGTGCCAGCAGCTGGACAGATGATGATACGCAGTATTTT.

The chain carries TRBV4-3 and TRBJ2-5; 9 bases line up with TRBD2. The germline gives CDR1 LGHNA, CDR2 YSLEER. Trimming at V came to 0 bases and at J to 0 bases, leaving 8 bases not matched to a gene. The CDR3 has 18 residues. Here the CDR3 DNA reads TGCGCCAGCAGCCAAGATCTGTTAGTAGCGGGGGACCAAGAGACCCAGTACTTC. Translating gives CASSQDLLVAGDQETQYF.

The chain employs TRBV6-2 or TRBV6-3 and TRBJ2-6; the D gene is possibly TRBD2 (6 bases). The CDR3 covers 18 residues. From germline, CDR1 is MNHEY and CDR2 SVGEGT. Deletions cut 2 bases from V and 0 bases from J, with 14 bases between. CDR3 residues: CASSYEGRGSSGANVLTF. DNA of the CDR3: TGTGCCAGCAGTTACGAAGGACGGGGGAGCTCTGGGGCCAACGTCCTGACTTTC.

The chain is built from TRBV5-4 and TRBJ2-7; TRBD2 matches 7 bases. The CDR3 spans 15 residues. Germline lookup yields CDR1 SGHNT and CDR2 YYREEE (reference sequence). After removal of 0 bases from V and 0 bases from J, the junction contained 3 bases not matched to a gene. The CDR3 bases are TGTGCCAGCAGCTTGGCGCTAGCGGCCTCCTACGAGCAGTACTTC. This encodes CASSLALAASYEQYF.

CDR3 region: CASSTAGGARMGYTF. CDR3 nucleotides: TGTGCCAGCAGCACAGCGGGAGGGGCAAGGATGGGCTACACCTTC. The chain employs TRBV7-3 and TRBJ1-2; possible D gene TRBD1, 5 bases. From germline, CDR1 is SGHTA and CDR2 FQGTGA. V shed 5 bases and J shed 8 bases, with 21 bases lying between them. The CDR3 consists of 15 residues.

This chain uses TRBV29-1 with TRBJ1-1; D call uncertain. This CDR3 comprises 11 residues. The germline CDR1 and CDR2 sequences are SQVTM and ANQGSEA. CDR3 sequence (DNA): TGCAGTGGACTGCTGAACACTGAAGCTTTCTTT. Translation gives CSGLLNTEAFF.

The chain has TRBV30 and TRBJ1-1; tentatively, D is TRBD1 (6 bases). Trimming removed 2 bases at V and 3 bases at J, with 10 bases between. Per germline, CDR1 GTSNPN and CDR2 SVGIG (reference sequence). The CDR3 extends over 13 amino acids. CDR3 bases: TGTGCCTGGAGTCCTGCAGGGGACACTGAAGCTTTCTTT. Encoded protein: CAWSPAGDTEAFF.

The chain is built from TRBV14 and TRBJ2-1, with D tentatively TRBD2 (6 bases). The CDR3 sequence is 16 residues long. The germline CDR1 and CDR2 sequences are SGHDN and FVKESK. V lost 4 bases, J lost 0 bases, and 13 bases lay in between. The chain's CDR3 is CASSPFAGSSYNEQFF. In nucleotides, the CDR3 is TGTGCCAGCAGCCCTTTTGCGGGGAGCTCCTACAATGAGCAGTTCTTC.

The rearrangement uses TRBV19 and TRBJ2-5; 8 nucleotides match TRBD1. This CDR3 comprises 13 residues. Germline V gives CDR1 LNHDA, CDR2 SQIVND (reference sequence). Trimming cost V 8 bases and J 5 bases; bases outside gene matches: 7. The CDR3 nucleotides are TGTGCCAGTCTCGCCAGGGGGCATGAGACCCAGTACTTC. Translating gives CASLARGHETQYF.

The V call is TRBV28, the J call TRBJ2-5, with D tentatively TRBD2 (6 bases). The CDR3 has 13 amino acids. Trimming shortened V by 3 bases and J by 5 bases, and 10 bases separated the two germline ends. Germline V CDR1 and CDR2: MDHEN, SYDVKM. The CDR3 nucleotides read TGTGCCAGCAGTTTTAGTGGGGGGGAGACCCAGTACTTC. Translated, it gives CASSFSGGETQYF.

The chain combines TRBV19 with TRBJ2-3, with 7 positions matching TRBD2. V was pared by 9 bases and J by 2 bases, with 8 bases of the junction left unmatched. This CDR3 comprises 14 residues. The germline gives CDR1 LNHDA, CDR2 SQIVND (reference sequence). The CDR3 sequence is CASNWGTNTDTQYF. The CDR3 DNA sequence: TGTGCCAGCAATTGGGGGACTAACACAGATACGCAGTATTTT.

The genes are TRBV27 and TRBJ2-2; 14 bases map to TRBD2. The CDR3 runs 17 residues. The germline V gene has CDR1 MNHEY and CDR2 SMNVEV (reference sequence). V shed 6 bases and J 4 bases; nucleotides not matched to a gene: 7. CDR3 DNA sequence: TGTGCCAGCAGGCGACTAGCGGGAGGGCGGCTCACCGGGGAGCTGTTTTTT. Translating it yields CASRRLAGGRLTGELFF.

This sequence joins TRBV28 and TRBJ2-1, with 9 bases aligning to TRBD2. This CDR3 is 11 amino acids long. V lost 10 bases and J lost 10; bases outside the gene matches: 5. The germline V gene has CDR1 MDHEN and CDR2 SYDVKM. The CDR3 spells CATGTSLEQFF. Written as DNA, the CDR3 is TGTGCCACTGGGACTAGCTTAGAGCAGTTCTTC.

The chain has TRBV7-2 and TRBJ2-7; no definite D call. The V gene's germline CDR1 is SGHTA and CDR2 FQGNSA. Trimming left V 3 bases short and J 5 bases short, with 11 bases between. CDR3 length equals 13 residues. The CDR3 nucleotides are TGTGCCAGCAGCTTTCGTATAGAGGACGAGCAGTACTTC. Residues: CASSFRIEDEQYF.

This clone was observed at least ten times. V usage is TRBV5-1 and J usage is TRBJ1-6, with D possibly TRBD1 on 6 matching bases. CDR3 length equals 16 residues. The germline CDR1 and CDR2 sequences are SGHRS and YFSETQ. With 0 bases removed from V and 7 bases from J, the gap between germline ends came to 14 bases. The CDR3 coding sequence is TGCGCCAGCAGCTTGGTACCGACAGGCCTGAATTCACCCCTCCACTTT. As protein: CASSLVPTGLNSPLHF. Combining the CDR3 with reference TRBV5-1 and TRBJ1-6 gives the whole variable domain KAGVTQTPRYLIKTRGQQVTLSCSPISGHRSVSWYQQTPGQGLQFLFEYFSETQRNKGNFPGRFSGRQFSNSRSEMNVSTLELGDSALYLCASSLVPTGLNSPLHFGNGTRLTVT.

This chain links TRBV6-5 with TRBJ1-3; D gene unclear. V gave up 7 bases and J gave up 1 base, with 5 bases separating them. Germline V CDR1 and CDR2: MNHEY, SVGAGI. This CDR3 is built from 12 residues. The CDR3 DNA follows: TGTGCCAGCATCACTTCTGGAAACACCATATATTTT. Encoded protein: CASITSGNTIYF.

This clone was observed a handful of times. The chain links TRBV30 to TRBJ1-2; TRBD1 aligns across 10 bases. The CDR3 loop spans 14 amino acids. Unmatched junction bases numbered 9, after V lost 4 bases and J lost 7 bases. Per the germline V gene, CDR1 is GTSNPN and CDR2 is SVGIG (reference sequence). The CDR3 DNA follows: TGTGCCTGGAATACAAAGACAGGGGGCTTTGGCTACACCTTC. Translated, it gives CAWNTKTGGFGYTF.

The chain is built from TRBV7-2 and TRBJ2-3, with D possibly matching TRBD2 (6 bases). The CDR3 sequence is 15 residues long. Germline CDR1 and CDR2: SGHTA and FQGNSA. Trimming cost V 4 bases and J 2 bases, with 13 bases left between them. CDR3 nucleotides: TGTGCCAGCAGCTCCCCGCGGGGAACCACAGATACGCAGTATTTT. Its protein is CASSSPRGTTDTQYF. The complete variable domain, with remaining parts taken from reference TRBV7-2 and TRBJ2-3, reads GAGVSQSPSNKVTEKGKDVELRCDPISGHTALYWYRQSLGQGLEFLIYFQGNSAPDKSGLPSDRFSAERTGGSVSTLTIQRTQQEDSAVYLCASSSPRGTTDTQYFGPGTRLTVL.

The chain uses TRBV24-1 and TRBJ2-3; possible D gene TRBD1, 6 bases. The CDR3 runs 14 residues. The germline V and J ends were trimmed by 4 bases and 4 bases, with 11 bases remaining between them. The germline CDR1 and CDR2 sequences are KGHDR and SFDVKD. CDR3 DNA sequence: TGTGCCACCAGTGAGACAGGTAGAGCAGATACGCAGTATTTT. Encoded protein: CATSETGRADTQYF.